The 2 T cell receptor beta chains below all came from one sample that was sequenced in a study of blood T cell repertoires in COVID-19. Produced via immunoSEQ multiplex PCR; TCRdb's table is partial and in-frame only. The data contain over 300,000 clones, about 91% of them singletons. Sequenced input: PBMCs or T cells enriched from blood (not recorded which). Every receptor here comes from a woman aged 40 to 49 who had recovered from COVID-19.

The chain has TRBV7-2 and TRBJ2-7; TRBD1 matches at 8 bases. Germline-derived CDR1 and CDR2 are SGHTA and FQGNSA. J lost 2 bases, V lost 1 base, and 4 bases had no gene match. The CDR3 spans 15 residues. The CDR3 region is CASSLGAGGAYEQYF. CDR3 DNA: TGTGCCAGCAGCTTAGGGGCAGGGGGCGCCTACGAGCAGTACTTC.

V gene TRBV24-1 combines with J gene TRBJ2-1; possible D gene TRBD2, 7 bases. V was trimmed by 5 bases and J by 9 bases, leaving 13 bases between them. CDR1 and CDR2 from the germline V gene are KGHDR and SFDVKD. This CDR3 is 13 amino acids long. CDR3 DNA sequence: TGTGCCACCAGTGCGCCGGGGGGCAGTGAGCAGTTCTTC. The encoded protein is CATSAPGGSEQFF.